A single sample is the source of the 9 T cell receptor beta chains below, sequenced in a study of blood T cell repertoires in COVID-19. Data came from immunoSEQ multiplex PCR; TCRdb stores just in-frame clones and leaves some out. Of 95,000 to 150,000 clones in the sample, roughly 89% were seen once. The sequenced sample consisted of PBMCs or T cells enriched from blood (not recorded which). The receptors were gathered from a woman under 40 who had recovered from COVID-19.

The chain employs TRBV30 and TRBJ2-2, with D hard to call. Germline CDR1 and CDR2: GTSNPN and SVGIG (reference sequence). The CDR3 totals 11 residues. V was cut by 3 bases and J by 5 bases, with 4 bases left in between. CDR3 loop: CAWSGTGELFF. The CDR3 DNA reads as TGTGCCTGGAGCGGTACCGGGGAGCTGTTTTTT.

The rearrangement joins TRBV6-5 to TRBJ2-1; 8 nucleotides align to TRBD2. There are 14 residues in the CDR3. J lost 3 bases, V lost 5 bases, and 3 bases had no gene match. CDR1 is MNHEY, CDR2 SVGAGI, per germline. The CDR3: CASSPGLDYNEQFF. The CDR3 DNA reads as TGTGCCAGCAGTCCGGGACTAGACTACAATGAGCAGTTCTTC.

The rearrangement links TRBV5-6 to TRBJ2-3; TRBD2 matches at 7 bases. The V segment lost 4 bases and the J segment 1 base; nucleotides outside the gene matches: 6. There are 15 residues in the CDR3. CDR1 and CDR2 (germline): SGHDT, YYEEEE. DNA of the CDR3: TGTGCCAGCAGCGGGGAGGGCTACCGCACAGATACGCAGTATTTT. Its protein product is CASSGEGYRTDTQYF.

This clone turned up a few times. The V and J genes are TRBV13 and TRBJ1-2; TRBD1 agrees at 7 bases. The CDR3 consists of 15 residues. Germline loops: CDR1 PRHDT, CDR2 FYEKMQ (reference sequence). Germline trimming cut 5 bases from V and 6 bases from J; bases unmatched to any gene: 12. The CDR3 DNA sequence: TGTGCCAGCAGCCATCCCTCAGGGGGTTTCGATGGCTACACCTTC. Its translation: CASSHPSGGFDGYTF. Combining the CDR3 with reference TRBV13 and TRBJ1-2 gives the whole variable domain AAGVIQSPRHLIKEKRETATLKCYPIPRHDTVYWYQQGPGQDPQFLISFYEKMQSDKGSIPDRFSAQQFSDYHSELNMSSLELGDSALYFCASSHPSGGFDGYTFGSGTRLTVV.

The J gene is TRBJ1-2, the V gene TRBV11-2; unclear D gene. CDR1 is SGHAT, CDR2 FQNNGV, per germline. The CDR3 contains 13 residues. Trimming took off 1 base at V and 7 bases at J, with 10 bases between the two ends. CDR3 DNA: TGTGCCAGCAGCTTAGTAGCGGGTTCTGGCTACACCTTC. Translating gives CASSLVAGSGYTF.

The rearrangement links TRBV4-1 to TRBJ2-4, with D tentatively TRBD1 (6 bases). The germline gives CDR1 MGHRA, CDR2 YSYEKL. This CDR3 comprises 19 residues. V lost 0 bases and J lost 1, with 19 bases in between. The CDR3 here is CASSQEAPGELGAKNIQYF. The CDR3 bases are TGCGCCAGCAGCCAAGAGGCGCCAGGGGAATTAGGGGCCAAAAACATTCAGTACTTC.

The chain is built from TRBV28 and TRBJ2-1; TRBD2 matches 11 bases. Germline values: CDR1 MDHEN, CDR2 SYDVKM. Losses at the gene ends were 5 bases for V and 0 bases for J; bases not matched to a gene: 0. The CDR3 totals 15 residues. DNA of the CDR3: TGTGCCAGCAGTCTAGCGGGAGGCTCCTACAATGAGCAGTTCTTC. Its translation is CASSLAGGSYNEQFF.

This chain joins TRBV10-3 and TRBJ2-1, with a tentative D call TRBD2 (5 bases). V was clipped by 4 bases and J by 2 bases, with 18 bases between them. This CDR3 region has 17 residues. CDR1 and CDR2 from the germline V gene are ENHRY and SYGVKD. The CDR3 DNA is TGTGCCATCAGTGTCGGGGATTACTACCAAACCTACAATGAGCAGTTCTTC. Translated: CAISVGDYYQTYNEQFF.

This chain uses TRBV18 with TRBJ1-1; 7 nucleotides line up with TRBD1. The germline CDR1 and CDR2 sequences are KGHSH and LQKENI. The CDR3 is 13 amino acids. With 4 bases clipped from V and 1 base from J, the junction kept 0 bases outside the gene matches. Here the CDR3 reads CASSRTGNTEAFF. As DNA, the CDR3 is TGTGCCAGCTCACGGACAGGGAACACTGAAGCTTTCTTT. Full variable domain (remainder filled in from reference TRBV18 and TRBJ1-1): NAGVMQNPRHLVRRRGQEARLRCSPMKGHSHVYWYRQLPEEGLKFMVYLQKENIIDESGMPKERFSAEFPKEGPSILRIQQVVRGDSAAYFCASSRTGNTEAFFGQGTRLTVV.